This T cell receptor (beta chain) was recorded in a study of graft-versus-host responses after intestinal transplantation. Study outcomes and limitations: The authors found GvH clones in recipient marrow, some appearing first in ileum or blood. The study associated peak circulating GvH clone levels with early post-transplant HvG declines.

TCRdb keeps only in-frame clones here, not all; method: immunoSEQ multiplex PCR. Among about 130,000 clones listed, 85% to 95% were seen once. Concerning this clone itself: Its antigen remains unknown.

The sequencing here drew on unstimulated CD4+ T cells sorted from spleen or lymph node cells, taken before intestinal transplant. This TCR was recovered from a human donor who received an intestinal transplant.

The CDR3 coding sequence is TGTGCCAGCATCGGGTCCCGAGCCTACAATGAGCAGTTCTTC. As protein: CASIGSRAYNEQFF. The chain uses TRBV27 and TRBJ2-1; no clear D gene. V was pared by 7 bases and J by 2 bases, with 12 bases between. CDR3 size: 14 residues. Looked up from germline, CDR1 is MNHEY and CDR2 is SMNVEV (reference sequence).